Following are 32 T cell receptor beta chains from one sample sequenced in a study of blood T cell repertoires in COVID-19. Assay used: immunoSEQ multiplex PCR; TCRdb lists only in-frame clones, some missing. The profile shows some 300,000 clones, roughly 89% of them singletons. Sequencing was carried out using PBMCs or T cells enriched from blood (not recorded which). These receptors all come from a woman aged 30 to 39 who had recovered from COVID-19.

The chain combines TRBV7-2 with TRBJ2-5, with 9 bases fitting TRBD2. CDR1 and CDR2 from the germline V gene are SGHTA and FQGNSA. The J segment lost 5 bases and the V segment lost 5 bases, leaving 9 bases of the junction unmatched. This CDR3 has 15 residues. CDR3 DNA sequence: TGTGCCAGCAGCGGTACGGGACTAGCCTCGGAGACCCAGTACTTC. Amino acid sequence: CASSGTGLASETQYF.

CDR3 protein: CASSHDPGLAGGQTDTQYF. The CDR3 DNA reads as TGCGCCAGCAGTCATGACCCGGGACTAGCGGGAGGGCAAACAGATACGCAGTATTTT. V usage is TRBV23-1 and J usage is TRBJ2-3; 16 bases are shared with TRBD2. TRBV23-1 is designated an ORF whose function remains uncertain. The CDR3 is 19 residues long. V shed 3 bases and J 3 bases; nucleotides not matched to a gene: 9.

In DNA form, the CDR3 reads TGTGCCAGCAGCCAAGCGCCGGGACTAGCGTTTCAGACCCAGTACTTC. Its translation is CASSQAPGLAFQTQYF. The chain is built from TRBV4-2 and TRBJ2-5, with 10 bases lining up with TRBD2. CDR1 is LGHNA, CDR2 YNFKEQ, per germline. The V segment lost 1 base and the J segment 6 bases; nucleotides outside the gene matches: 8. This CDR3 has 16 amino acids.

This clone has just a few counts. This chain uses TRBV3-1 (or the pseudogene TRBV3-2) with TRBJ1-6; no firm D call. This CDR3 region has 11 residues. The ends were cut back, 1 base at V and 12 bases at J, with 4 bases in the middle. Germline CDR1 LGHDT, CDR2 YNNKEL (reference sequence). Written as DNA, the CDR3 is TGTGCCAGCAGCCAAGGAGGACCCCTCCACTTT. This encodes CASSQGGPLHF.

The chain has TRBV2 and TRBJ1-4; maybe TRBD1 (5 bases). This CDR3 is built from 13 residues. Germline-derived CDR1 and CDR2 are SNHLY and FYNNEI. V lost 7 bases and J lost 7, with 13 bases in between. The CDR3 coding sequence is TGTGCCAGCAAAAGGGGACTCCCTGAAAAACTGTTTTTT. This sequence encodes CASKRGLPEKLFF.

The CDR3, as DNA: TGCGCCAGCAGCCCATTGAAATTCGGACTAGCGGGAGTGGCCATAGACAATGAGCAGTTCTTC. Residues: CASSPLKFGLAGVAIDNEQFF. The J gene is TRBJ2-1, the V gene TRBV4-1, with 13 bases aligning to TRBD2. Germline V CDR1 and CDR2: MGHRA, YSYEKL. The CDR3 is 21 amino acids. Losses at the gene ends were 4 bases for V and 5 bases for J; bases not matched to a gene: 20.

As concerns this clone: The same CDR3 can be traced to other DNA sequences in this sample. The rearrangement uses TRBV19 and TRBJ2-1; 9 bases map to TRBD2. J lost 0 bases, V lost 3 bases, and 0 bases had no gene match. This CDR3 contains 15 residues. Germline V gene sequence: CDR1 LNHDA, CDR2 SQIVND (reference sequence). CDR3 loop: CASSMTSGSYNEQFF. The CDR3 DNA sequence: TGTGCCAGTAGTATGACTAGCGGCTCCTACAATGAGCAGTTCTTC.

The chain joins TRBV4-2 to TRBJ2-1, with no clear D. Germline values: CDR1 LGHNA, CDR2 YNFKEQ. CDR3 length: 16 amino acids. Deletions cut 1 base from V and 0 bases from J, with 10 bases between. Written as DNA, the CDR3 is TGTGCCAGCAGCCAAGTGCGGCAAAACTCCTACAATGAGCAGTTCTTC. It specifies CASSQVRQNSYNEQFF.

V usage is TRBV5-1 and J usage is TRBJ2-1; 7 nucleotides align to TRBD1. There are 20 residues in the CDR3. Losses at the gene ends were 1 base for V and 0 bases for J; bases not matched to a gene: 16. Germline V gene lookup returns CDR1 SGHRS and CDR2 YFSETQ. This CDR3 reads CASSLPKSGTESSSYNEQFF. DNA for the CDR3: TGCGCCAGCAGCTTGCCCAAATCCGGGACAGAATCGAGCTCCTACAATGAGCAGTTCTTC.

The V gene is TRBV19, the J gene TRBJ1-4; TRBD1 aligns across 9 bases. CDR1 is LNHDA and CDR2 is SQIVND in the germline V gene (reference sequence). The V segment lost 4 bases and the J segment 8 bases; nucleotides outside the gene matches: 8. This CDR3 is 15 amino acids long. CDR3 region: CASSTTGGVGEKLFF. The CDR3, as DNA: TGTGCCAGTAGTACAACAGGGGGCGTCGGGGAAAAACTGTTTTTT. Variable domain in full (rest from reference TRBV19 and TRBJ1-4): DGGITQSPKYLFRKEGQNVTLSCEQNLNHDAMYWYRQDPGQGLRLIYYSQIVNDFQKGDIAEGYSVSREKKESFPLTVTSAQKNPTAFYLCASSTTGGVGEKLFFGSGTQLSVL.

This clone was recorded many times. This rearrangement joins TRBV18 to TRBJ1-6, with a weak D call TRBD1 (5 bases). This CDR3 region has 16 residues. With 0 bases removed from V and 6 bases from J, the gap between germline ends came to 12 bases. The germline V gene encodes CDR1 KGHSH and CDR2 LQKENI. CDR3 nucleotide sequence: TGTGCCAGCTCACCACCGGCGCGGGGCCCTAATTCACCCCTCCACTTT. It translates to CASSPPARGPNSPLHF.

The count of this clone is one. V and J are TRBV4-1 and TRBJ2-1, with a weak D call TRBD2 (6 bases). Germline lookup yields CDR1 MGHRA and CDR2 YSYEKL. The V end lost 4 bases, the J end lost 0 bases, and 16 bases lay between the germline ends. CDR3 length: 17 residues. In DNA, the CDR3 is TGCGCCAGCAGCCCTCACGACGGGAGTCCCTCCTACAATGAGCAGTTCTTC. Protein sequence: CASSPHDGSPSYNEQFF.

The V and J genes are TRBV5-1 and TRBJ2-2; D is undetermined. The germline V gene encodes CDR1 SGHRS and CDR2 YFSETQ. V was shortened by 5 bases and J by 1 base, with 12 bases between the two germline ends. This CDR3 spans 15 amino acids. Written as DNA, the CDR3 is TGCGCCAGCAGATCCCAGGCAATGAACACCGGGGAGCTGTTTTTT. Protein product: CASRSQAMNTGELFF.

J is TRBJ1-2 and V is TRBV9, with D unresolved. Germline V gene data show CDR1 as SGDLS and CDR2 as YYNGEE. This CDR3 contains 13 residues. V gave up 4 bases and J gave up 6 bases, with 13 bases separating them. CDR3 sequence (DNA): TGTGCCAGCAGCCCTATAATCGAGAATGGCTACACCTTC. It yields the protein CASSPIIENGYTF.

This chain links TRBV11-3 with TRBJ2-3; perhaps TRBD2 as D (6 bases). The CDR3 contains 13 residues. V dropped 0 bases and J dropped 8 bases, with 9 bases sitting between them. CDR1 SGHNT and CDR2 YENEEA come from the germline V gene. As DNA, the CDR3 is TGTGCCAGCAGCTTAGAGGGCGGGACTACGCAGTATTTT. It encodes CASSLEGGTTQYF.

The chain has TRBV18 and TRBJ2-7, with a possible D match to TRBD2 (5 bases). The length of the CDR3 is 15 residues. Germline CDR1 reads KGHSH; CDR2 reads LQKENI. V lost 4 bases and J lost 1, with 14 bases in between. The CDR3 region is CASSRRAETSYEQYF. The CDR3 DNA reads TGTGCCAGCTCACGCCGAGCGGAGACTTCCTACGAGCAGTACTTC.

The CDR3 loop is CASSQADLVKLFF. The DNA for the CDR3 is TGTGCCAGCAGCCAAGCTGACTTGGTAAAACTGTTTTTT. V usage is TRBV3-1 (or the pseudogene TRBV3-2) and J usage is TRBJ1-4; D is uncertain. V lost 1 base to trimming and J lost 10 bases, with 10 bases between them. The V gene's germline CDR1 is LGHDT and CDR2 YNNKEL (reference sequence). This CDR3 is 13 amino acids long.

V is TRBV4-2 and J is TRBJ2-1; TRBD2 aligns across 9 bases. CDR1 and CDR2 (germline): LGHNA, YNFKEQ. The CDR3 extends over 18 amino acids. V lost 3 bases to trimming and J lost 9 bases; unmatched junction nucleotides: 18. The CDR3 loop is CASSQGLASGSGFGEQFF. The CDR3, as DNA: TGTGCCAGCAGCCAGGGACTAGCTTCGGGCTCGGGGTTCGGTGAGCAGTTCTTC.

The V gene is TRBV27, the J gene TRBJ2-1; 12 bases map to TRBD2. The CDR3 contains 15 residues. Germline loops: CDR1 MNHEY, CDR2 SMNVEV (reference sequence). V lost 6 bases to trimming and J lost 7 bases; unmatched junction nucleotides: 7. The DNA for the CDR3 is TGTGCCAGCAGCCTAGCGGGAGGGCCTGGAAATGAGCAGTTCTTC. Protein sequence: CASSLAGGPGNEQFF.

This clone has only a few counts. The rearrangement joins TRBV4-2 to TRBJ2-2, with D perhaps matching TRBD1 (6 bases). The CDR3 has 16 amino acids. The germline CDR1 and CDR2 sequences are LGHNA and YNFKEQ. V lost 0 bases and J lost 7, with 15 bases in between. CDR3 sequence: CASSQDGTWEHGELFF. In DNA, the CDR3 is TGTGCCAGCAGCCAAGATGGGACATGGGAACACGGGGAGCTGTTTTTT.

The chain carries TRBV10-3 and TRBJ2-1, with 10 bases identical to TRBD1. The CDR3 spans 16 residues. Germline V gene sequence: CDR1 ENHRY, CDR2 SYGVKD. V shed 6 bases, J shed 5 bases, and the junction held 10 bases outside the gene matches. CDR3 DNA sequence: TGTGCCATCAGGGGTCGGGGACAGGGGACCAACAATGAGCAGTTCTTC. Residues: CAIRGRGQGTNNEQFF.

The rearrangement uses TRBV19 and TRBJ2-1; TRBD2 matches 12 bases. The trim removed 4 bases at V and 9 bases at J, leaving 7 bases unmatched. Germline V CDR1 and CDR2: LNHDA, SQIVND (reference sequence). There are 15 residues in the CDR3. This CDR3 reads CASSTGLAGRGEQFF. The CDR3 DNA is TGTGCCAGTAGTACCGGACTAGCGGGAAGGGGTGAGCAGTTCTTC.

A single count supports this clone. The genes are TRBV6-5 and TRBJ2-7, with D maybe TRBD1 (6 bases). Germline loops: CDR1 MNHEY, CDR2 SVGAGI. The CDR3 runs 15 residues. The V end was cut by 8 bases, the J end by 4 bases, with 21 bases between. CDR3 residues: CASARTAHGTYEQYF. CDR3 DNA: TGTGCCAGCGCCAGGACAGCCCACGGAACTTACGAGCAGTACTTC.

As for this clone: The same CDR3 also results from other DNA sequences found in this sample. The chain is built from TRBV28 and TRBJ2-1, with TRBD2 matching over 8 bases. CDR1 and CDR2 from the germline V gene are MDHEN and SYDVKM. This CDR3 is 16 amino acids long. The trim removed 1 base at V and 0 bases at J, leaving 2 bases unmatched. DNA for the CDR3: TGTGCCAGCAGTTTATTAGCGGGGAGCTCCTACAATGAGCAGTTCTTC. The encoded protein is CASSLLAGSSYNEQFF.

This clone was seen once. The rearrangement joins TRBV6-1 to TRBJ1-1, with a weak D call TRBD1 (5 bases). The CDR3 has 14 residues. With 2 bases removed from V and 7 bases from J, the gap between germline ends came to 14 bases. From germline, CDR1 is MNHNS and CDR2 SASEGT. The CDR3 DNA follows: TGTGCCAGCAGTGAACAGGGTAGGGAGGATGAAGCTTTCTTT. Protein product: CASSEQGREDEAFF.

There are a few counts of this clone. This chain connects TRBV14 to TRBJ2-7; perhaps TRBD2 as D (6 bases). Trimming cost V 2 bases and J 5 bases, with 22 bases left between them. CDR3 size: 17 residues. Germline assignment: CDR1 SGHDN and CDR2 FVKESK. The CDR3 region has the DNA TGTGCCAGCAGCCAAACTAGCTCAAAAGTCGTTTTGAACGAGCAGTACTTC. This translates into CASSQTSSKVVLNEQYF.

The chain combines TRBV6-5 with TRBJ2-2; tentative D call: TRBD2 (5 bases). CDR3 size: 11 residues. Trimming removed 11 bases from V and 4 bases from J, with 8 bases in between. Germline CDR1 reads MNHEY; CDR2 reads SVGAGI. The CDR3 reads CASRGTGELFF. The CDR3 DNA is TGTGCCTCCCGGGGCACCGGGGAGCTGTTTTTT.

V gene TRBV10-3 combines with J gene TRBJ1-5; no clear D gene. The CDR3 loop spans 15 amino acids. Germline CDR1 reads ENHRY; CDR2 reads SYGVKD. V shed 3 bases and J shed 4 bases, with 13 bases lying between them. The CDR3, as DNA: TGTGCCATCAGTGAAGGCTGGGGAGGAAATCAGCCCCAGCATTTT. Encoded protein: CAISEGWGGNQPQHF.

The CDR3 sequence is CAWSVRGGASAYEQYF. The CDR3 DNA reads as TGTGCCTGGAGTGTACGGGGGGGCGCCTCAGCCTACGAGCAGTACTTC. The V call is TRBV30, the J call TRBJ2-7; TRBD2 matches 8 bases. Germline trimming cut 0 bases from V and 2 bases from J; bases unmatched to any gene: 9. Germline values: CDR1 GTSNPN, CDR2 SVGIG (reference sequence). The CDR3 extends over 16 amino acids. The full variable domain, completed using reference TRBV30 and TRBJ2-7, is SQTIHQWPATLVQPVGSPLSLECTVEGTSNPNLYWYRQAAGRGLQLLFYSVGIGQISSEVPQNLSASRPQDRQFILSSKKLLLSDSGFYLCAWSVRGGASAYEQYFGPGTRLTVT.

In DNA form, the CDR3 reads TGTGCCAGTAGTGGCAGAACAGGGTTTGGAAACACCATATATTTT. Amino acid sequence: CASSGRTGFGNTIYF. The chain uses TRBV19 and TRBJ1-3; D perhaps matches TRBD1 (6 bases). The germline gives CDR1 LNHDA, CDR2 SQIVND (reference sequence). The CDR3 length is 15 residues. Trimming cost V 5 bases and J 3 bases, with 14 bases left between them.

This chain uses TRBV29-1 with TRBJ2-3, with a tentative D call TRBD1 (5 bases). Germline V gives CDR1 SQVTM, CDR2 ANQGSEA. V lost 4 bases and J 2 bases, leaving 7 bases between the germline ends. The CDR3 runs to 12 residues. This CDR3 is CSVVGLTDTQYF. The CDR3 DNA follows: TGCAGCGTTGTGGGGCTCACAGATACGCAGTATTTT.

The rearrangement joins TRBV29-1 to TRBJ2-1, with a possible D match to TRBD2 (5 bases). Trimming took off 6 bases at V and 6 bases at J, with 12 bases between the two ends. The germline CDR1 and CDR2 sequences are SQVTM and ANQGSEA. The CDR3 totals 12 residues. The CDR3 coding sequence is TGCAGCGTCAGAGGGTGGGGCAATGAGCAGTTCTTC. It is translated as CSVRGWGNEQFF.